The entry that follows covers one T cell receptor beta chain sequence. Using the 5' RACE reads, TCRdb records one entry per CDR3 protein without DNA. This sample contains about 300,000 distinct CDR3 sequences. The sample belongs to a study of monozygotic twins with inflammatory bowel disease. Germline V gene lookup returns CDR1 LGHNA and CDR2 YSLEER. The CDR3 is 15 residues long. The rearrangement links TRBV4-3 to TRBJ2-2; the D gene TCRdb calls, TRBD1, cannot be checked with no DNA. The sequenced sample consisted of blood. This receptor was identified in a human donor with ulcerative colitis or Crohn's disease, or a healthy co-twin of an affected twin (not recorded which). CDR3 in amino acids: CASSQEGRRGGELFF.